The 30 T cell receptor beta chains in this list originate from one sample, sequenced in a study of blood T cell repertoires in COVID-19. Produced via immunoSEQ multiplex PCR; TCRdb's table is partial and in-frame only. This repertoire shows some 170,000 clones, around 90% found once; its top ten account for around 1.4%. Sequenced material: peripheral blood. The receptors derive from a woman in her forties or fifties with acute or convalescent COVID-19.

This sequence joins TRBV18 and TRBJ1-5; no clear D. This CDR3 is 14 amino acids long. Germline CDR1 and CDR2: KGHSH and LQKENI. The germline V and J ends were trimmed by 3 bases and 2 bases, with 8 bases remaining between them. The DNA for the CDR3 is TGTGCCAGCTCACCTGAGAGTGGCAATCAGCCCCAGCATTTT. Its translation is CASSPESGNQPQHF.

In this sample, this clone turned up once. J is TRBJ1-2 and V is TRBV7-2, with 11 bases fitting TRBD1. Germline V gene sequence: CDR1 SGHTA, CDR2 FQGNSA. After removal of 1 base from V and 8 bases from J, the junction contained 9 bases not matched to a gene. CDR3 length equals 16 residues. CDR3 DNA: TGTGCCAGCAGCTTAGATGGGACAGGGGGTGGTGGAGGCTACACCTTC. It is translated as CASSLDGTGGGGGYTF.

Details on this clone: A read error may produce the germline difference seen at one junction end. The rearrangement links TRBV13 to TRBJ1-1; D uncertain. The germline V gene has CDR1 PRHDT and CDR2 FYEKMQ (reference sequence). This CDR3 comprises 14 residues. The CDR3 DNA reads TGTGCCAGCAGCTTAGAGTACTCGAACTCTGAAGCTTTCTTT. Its translation is CASSLEYSNSEAFF. Using reference TRBV13 and TRBJ1-1 for the parts outside the CDR3, the full variable domain is AAGVIQSPRHLIKEKRETATLKCYPIPRHDTVYWYQQGPGQDPQFLISFYEKMQSDKGSIPDRFSAQQFSDYHSELNMSSLELGDSALYFCASSLEYSNSEAFFGQGTRLTVV.

In this sample, this clone turned up once. The chain combines TRBV7-2 with TRBJ1-6; D is uncertain. This CDR3 contains 16 residues. Germline V gene lookup returns CDR1 SGHTA and CDR2 FQGNSA. V dropped 2 bases and J dropped 7 bases, with 15 bases sitting between them. CDR3 region: CASSLLALQANSPLHF. Written as DNA, the CDR3 is TGTGCCAGCAGCTTATTGGCTTTGCAGGCCAATTCACCCCTCCACTTT.

This sequence joins TRBV19 and TRBJ1-5; the D is unclear. V gave up 3 bases and J gave up 4 bases, with 13 bases separating them. This CDR3 contains 15 residues. Germline-derived CDR1 and CDR2 are LNHDA and SQIVND (reference sequence). For the CDR3, the DNA is TGTGCCAGTAGTATTCTGAGGGCCGGTAATCAGCCCCAGCATTTT. This gives the protein CASSILRAGNQPQHF.

The V and J genes are TRBV7-3 and TRBJ2-3; 7 nucleotides line up with TRBD1. J was trimmed by 6 bases and V by 5 bases; bases with no gene match: 5. CDR1 and CDR2 (germline): SGHTA, FQGTGA. The CDR3 consists of 13 residues. CDR3 sequence reads: CASSPLGGDTQYF. CDR3 in DNA: TGTGCCAGCAGCCCACTAGGGGGCGATACGCAGTATTTT.

Only one count was recorded for this clone. The CDR3 reads CATSEGMNTEAFF. CDR3 nucleotides: TGTGCCACCTCGGAGGGAATGAACACTGAAGCTTTCTTT. The rearrangement joins TRBV24-1 to TRBJ1-1; D is ambiguous. This CDR3 comprises 13 residues. CDR1 is KGHDR, CDR2 SFDVKD, per germline. Trimming took 9 bases from V and 0 from J, leaving 10 bases between them.

The CDR3 loop reads CSARGAAGQYF. The CDR3 coding sequence is TGCAGTGCTAGGGGGGCGGCAGGGCAGTACTTC. V gene TRBV20-1 combines with J gene TRBJ2-4; a possible D gene is TRBD1 (6 bases). The germline V gene has CDR1 DFQATT and CDR2 SNEGSKA (reference sequence). V was pared by 3 bases and J by 13 bases, with 13 bases between. CDR3 length equals 11 residues.

This clone was observed a few times. This sequence joins TRBV19 and TRBJ2-3, with D perhaps matching TRBD1 (6 bases). Germline loops: CDR1 LNHDA, CDR2 SQIVND (reference sequence). Trimming took off 6 bases at V and 1 base at J, with 14 bases between the two ends. The CDR3 spans 15 residues. The CDR3 nucleotides are TGTGCCAGTAGACGACAGGAGTTTGGCACAGATACGCAGTATTTT. Translating gives CASRRQEFGTDTQYF.

V usage is TRBV19 and J usage is TRBJ1-2; D gene uncertain. The CDR3 spans 13 residues. Germline V gives CDR1 LNHDA, CDR2 SQIVND (reference sequence). V lost 1 base and J 10 bases, leaving 13 bases between the germline ends. The CDR3 nucleotides are TGTGCCAGTAGTATAGGACTGGTTGCCGCCTACACCTTC. This sequence encodes CASSIGLVAAYTF. The full variable domain, with the rest looked up from reference TRBV19 and TRBJ1-2, is DGGITQSPKYLFRKEGQNVTLSCEQNLNHDAMYWYRQDPGQGLRLIYYSQIVNDFQKGDIAEGYSVSREKKESFPLTVTSAQKNPTAFYLCASSIGLVAAYTFGSGTRLTVV.

The chain has TRBV6-2 or TRBV6-3 and TRBJ2-7; TRBD1 matches 11 bases. Germline values: CDR1 MNHEY, CDR2 SVGEGT. CDR3 length: 15 residues. V gave up 6 bases and J gave up 1 base; unmatched junction bases: 5. CDR3 sequence: CASSRGTGGSYEQYF. CDR3 nucleotides: TGTGCCAGCAGCCGTGGGACAGGGGGATCCTACGAGCAGTACTTC.

There are many counts of this clone. The chain employs TRBV6-6 and TRBJ1-3, with unresolved D. V shed 5 bases and J shed 0 bases, with 17 bases lying between them. The CDR3 consists of 17 residues. In germline, CDR1 is MNHNY, CDR2 SVGAGI (reference sequence). CDR3 residues: CASSLRPPASSGNTIYF. CDR3 nucleotides: TGTGCCAGCAGTCTTCGCCCCCCCGCGAGCTCTGGAAACACCATATATTTT.

The rearrangement joins TRBV6-6 to TRBJ1-5, with 9 bases fitting TRBD1. Looked up from germline, CDR1 is MNHNY and CDR2 is SVGAGI (reference sequence). The length of the CDR3 is 16 residues. The ends lost 4 bases at V and 5 bases at J; junction bases unmatched: 9. The CDR3: CASSFAGQGYYQPQHF. The CDR3 DNA follows: TGTGCCAGCAGTTTCGCCGGACAGGGGTATTATCAGCCCCAGCATTTT.

The V and J genes are TRBV3-1 (or the pseudogene TRBV3-2) and TRBJ1-2; D is perhaps TRBD1 (6 bases). Germline CDR1 is LGHDT and CDR2 is YNNKEL (reference sequence). Trimming stripped 4 bases from V and 10 bases from J, with 19 bases between. The CDR3 covers 14 residues. The CDR3 sequence: CASSLMGHNSDYTF. The CDR3 nucleotides are TGTGCCAGCAGCCTTATGGGACATAACAGCGACTACACCTTC.

This chain joins TRBV6-5 and TRBJ2-2, with 8 positions matching TRBD1. The CDR3 contains 16 residues. After removal of 2 bases from V and 0 bases from J, the junction contained 2 bases not matched to a gene. The germline V gene has CDR1 MNHEY and CDR2 SVGAGI. Written as DNA, the CDR3 is TGTGCCAGCAGTTACCTGGGACAGGCGAACACCGGGGAGCTGTTTTTT. Encoded protein: CASSYLGQANTGELFF.

The chain couples TRBV11-2 to TRBJ1-2; TRBD1 is a possible D gene (5 bases). The CDR3 has 13 amino acids. Trimming stripped 0 bases from V and 7 bases from J, with 9 bases between. From germline, CDR1 is SGHAT and CDR2 FQNNGV. The CDR3 DNA is TGTGCCAGCAGCTTAGAAGGGGACTCTGGCTACACCTTC. As protein: CASSLEGDSGYTF.

The count of this clone is one. The CDR3, as DNA: TGCGCCAGCAGCTTGGCGTCTGGGACTAGCGGGGAGACGGAGACCCAGTACTTC. As protein: CASSLASGTSGETETQYF. The chain combines TRBV5-1 with TRBJ2-5; 13 bases align to TRBD2. V shed 0 bases and J 5 bases; nucleotides not matched to a gene: 10. In germline, CDR1 is SGHRS, CDR2 YFSETQ. The CDR3 has 18 amino acids.

CDR3 protein: CASNGQFNTIYF. The CDR3 bases are TGTGCCAGCAATGGACAGTTCAACACCATATATTTT. The chain recombines TRBV2 with TRBJ1-3; tentatively, D is TRBD1 (6 bases). Germline CDR1 SNHLY, CDR2 FYNNEI. The CDR3 loop spans 12 amino acids. Trimming took 7 bases from V and 7 from J, leaving 11 bases between them.

The rearrangement joins TRBV7-9 to TRBJ1-4; 9 bases fit TRBD1. Germline V gives CDR1 SEHNR, CDR2 FQNEAQ (reference sequence). The CDR3 extends over 15 amino acids. Unmatched junction bases numbered 9, after V lost 5 bases and J lost 8 bases. The CDR3 DNA is TGTGCCAGCAGCACACACAGGGGGCAGGAAGAAAAACTGTTTTTT. Translating it yields CASSTHRGQEEKLFF.

V gene TRBV5-1 combines with J gene TRBJ1-1; 11 bases are a match to TRBD1. CDR3 length: 16 residues. CDR1 and CDR2 from the germline V gene are SGHRS and YFSETQ. The J segment lost 3 bases and the V segment lost 4 bases, leaving 8 bases of the junction unmatched. The CDR3 DNA reads TGCGCCAGCAGCGTCTCGGACAGGGGGCTTGACACTGAAGCTTTCTTT. This translates into CASSVSDRGLDTEAFF.

The chain joins TRBV5-1 to TRBJ2-6; 10 bases fit TRBD2. Germline V gene sequence: CDR1 SGHRS, CDR2 YFSETQ. The CDR3 totals 17 residues. V lost 2 bases and J lost 4; bases outside the gene matches: 6. As DNA, the CDR3 is TGCGCCAGCAGCTTCCTAGCGGGAGACTCCGGGGCCAACGTCCTGACTTTC. This gives the protein CASSFLAGDSGANVLTF.

This chain links TRBV7-2 with TRBJ2-1; D unresolved. V lost 4 bases and J 4 bases, leaving 5 bases between the germline ends. The CDR3 length is 12 residues. Germline CDR1 is SGHTA and CDR2 is FQGNSA. The CDR3 loop is CASSYYYNEQFF. For the CDR3, the DNA is TGTGCCAGCAGCTATTATTACAATGAGCAGTTCTTC.

The rearrangement joins TRBV2 to TRBJ1-4, with D uncertain. The CDR3 spans 15 residues. CDR1 SNHLY and CDR2 FYNNEI come from the germline V gene. The V end lost 1 base, the J end lost 0 bases, and 6 bases lay between the germline ends. The CDR3 DNA follows: TGTGCCAGCAGTGAAGGGGCCGCAACTAATGAAAAACTGTTTTTT. Protein sequence: CASSEGAATNEKLFF.

The V and J genes are TRBV11-3 and TRBJ1-1; a weak D match, TRBD1 (5 bases). From germline, CDR1 is SGHNT and CDR2 YENEEA. The CDR3 contains 16 residues. V lost 1 base and J lost 4, with 16 bases in between. As DNA, the CDR3 is TGTGCCAGCAGCTTAGTCCAGGGATGGAAATTCACTGAAGCTTTCTTT. This encodes CASSLVQGWKFTEAFF.

The V gene is TRBV19, the J gene TRBJ1-4; D is undetermined. The CDR3 spans 15 residues. Germline-derived CDR1 and CDR2 are LNHDA and SQIVND (reference sequence). The V and J ends lost 4 bases and 5 bases respectively, with 14 bases between them. The chain's CDR3 is CASSSRTRINEKLFF. CDR3 in DNA: TGTGCCAGTAGTAGCCGAACGCGGATAAATGAAAAACTGTTTTTT.

This sequence joins TRBV5-1 and TRBJ2-2, with a weak D call TRBD2 (5 bases). Trimming removed 6 bases at V and 0 bases at J, with 9 bases between. Germline CDR1 and CDR2: SGHRS and YFSETQ. This CDR3 is built from 14 residues. CDR3 bases: TGCGCCAGCATGAGGGAACCGAACACCGGGGAGCTGTTTTTT. Protein product: CASMREPNTGELFF.

The J gene is TRBJ1-3, the V gene TRBV9; D uncertain. Germline CDR1 is SGDLS and CDR2 is YYNGEE. V was shortened by 3 bases and J by 0 bases, with 7 bases between the two germline ends. The CDR3 loop spans 14 amino acids. This CDR3 is CASSAGSSGNTIYF. Written as DNA, the CDR3 is TGTGCCAGCAGCGCGGGGAGCTCTGGAAACACCATATATTTT.

This chain joins TRBV5-1 and TRBJ2-6, with 10 nucleotides matching TRBD1. Germline lookup yields CDR1 SGHRS and CDR2 YFSETQ. CDR3 length: 17 amino acids. Trimming took 4 bases from V and 0 from J; bases not matched to a gene: 4. The CDR3 sequence is CASSIDRGPSGANVLTF. CDR3 sequence (DNA): TGCGCCAGCAGCATTGACAGGGGGCCCTCTGGGGCCAACGTCCTGACTTTC.

The gene calls are TRBV18 and TRBJ2-7; 8 bases fit TRBD1. V dropped 3 bases and J dropped 3; count of bases not matched to a gene: 4. CDR1 is KGHSH and CDR2 is LQKENI in the germline V gene. This CDR3 spans 14 amino acids. Here the CDR3 DNA reads TGTGCCAGCTCACCCGGGACAGGTAGCTACGAGCAGTACTTC. This codes for CASSPGTGSYEQYF.

The chain employs TRBV9 and TRBJ2-3; 8 bases agree with TRBD2. V shed 0 bases, J shed 3 bases, and the junction held 9 bases outside the gene matches. The CDR3 spans 17 residues. Germline V lookup: CDR1 SGDLS, CDR2 YYNGEE. The CDR3 region is CASSVGSAASGTDTQYF. In DNA, the CDR3 is TGTGCCAGCAGCGTAGGGTCAGCTGCTAGCGGGACAGATACGCAGTATTTT.